This T cell receptor (beta chain) stems from a study of beta chain features in type 1 diabetes. Whole-study context: Sorted cells numbering under 140,000,000 were examined across all samples.

Sequenced material consisted of expressed TCRB transcripts (all of the isolated RNA was reverse transcribed). Profiling relied on immunoSEQ multiplex PCR, and the TCRdb table lists in-frame clones only, not all of them. The sample includes some 140,000 clones, 9.2% of them seen just once. CDR1 MNHNS and CDR2 SASEGT come from the germline V gene. Trimming took 5 bases from V and 6 from J; bases not matched to a gene: 5. This CDR3 is built from 13 residues. Sequencing was done on a sample of central memory CD4+ T cells from blood. The J gene is TRBJ2-7, the V gene TRBV6-1, with 9 bases lining up with TRBD1. The TCR originated in a man younger than 35 in good health. CDR3 bases: TGTGCCAGCAGTCCCGGGACAGGGACCGAGCAGTACTTC. This encodes CASSPGTGTEQYF.